The T cell receptor (beta chain) under discussion was sequenced for a study of T-cell reconstitution after alpha-beta-depleted transplantation in children. V lost 3 bases, J lost 8 bases, and 23 bases lay in between. The CDR3 has 16 amino acids. From germline, CDR1 is DFQATT and CDR2 SNEGSKA (reference sequence). This clonotype was counted between two and nine times. During its preparation, the TCRbeta library received unique molecular identifiers. Each CDR3 protein gets one entry after TCRdb re-called the PCR reads with MiXCR. The repertoire holds approximately 640,000 distinct CDR3 sequences, with around 17% as singletons.

The source of this sequence is a human donor who donated a stem cell graft to a child with acute myeloid leukemia. The chain is built from TRBV20-1 and TRBJ2-1; D possibly corresponds to TRBD1 (7 bases). Sequenced material: PBMCs from the stem cell graft donor, taken from the stem cell graft. In DNA, the CDR3 is TGCAGTGCTAGTCGGGCGGGACAGTATCTGGCTGATGAGCAGTTCTTC. Protein: CSASRAGQYLADEQFF.